The 30 T cell receptor beta chains below were found in one sample sequenced in a study of metastatic and nonmetastatic thyroid tumors. TCRdb reanalyzed the PCR reads with MiXCR. This table has tens of thousands of clones, more than 20% appearing once. There were no patients who had received any treatment before thyroid surgery. Sequenced material: blood. The receptors shown here come from a female donor with papillary thyroid cancer or a benign thyroid nodule (not recorded which). Some clones in this sample may be carry-over from other donors' samples.

This clone has at least ten counts. The rearrangement uses TRBV6-1 and TRBJ2-7; 9 nucleotides align to TRBD2. Germline V lookup: CDR1 MNHNS, CDR2 SASEGT. After removal of 7 bases from V and 4 bases from J, the junction contained 5 bases not matched to a gene. The CDR3 consists of 13 residues. The CDR3 is CASMRREGYEQYF. The CDR3 bases are TGTGCCAGCATGCGGCGGGAGGGATACGAGCAGTACTTC.

This clone was picked up a small number of times. This chain uses TRBV6-1 with TRBJ1-2, with 7 bases aligning to TRBD1. V lost 1 base to trimming and J lost 8 bases; unmatched junction nucleotides: 13. Germline V lookup: CDR1 MNHNS, CDR2 SASEGT. The CDR3 contains 16 residues. CDR3 nucleotides: TGTGCCAGCAGTGAAGTAAGGGGGCGGATGGAGGAAGGCTACACCTTC. This codes for CASSEVRGRMEEGYTF.

This clone appeared many times. The gene calls are TRBV11-3 and TRBJ2-3, with TRBD2 as a possible D gene (6 bases). Germline CDR1 and CDR2: SGHNT and YENEEA. The CDR3 loop spans 16 amino acids. Trimming left V 1 base short and J 2 bases short, with 13 bases between. CDR3 nucleotide sequence: TGTGCCAGCAGCTTAGGCCCTAGCGTCATCACAGATACGCAGTATTTT. Translation gives CASSLGPSVITDTQYF.

This clone turned up a few times. The genes are TRBV12-3 or TRBV12-4 and TRBJ2-3; TRBD2 is a possible D gene (5 bases). The CDR3 is 13 residues long. V was clipped by 5 bases and J by 4 bases, with 10 bases between them. Here the CDR3 reads CASSIGSADTQYF. The CDR3 nucleotides read TGTGCCAGCAGTATAGGGAGCGCAGATACGCAGTATTTT.

This clone was seen a handful of times. This rearrangement joins TRBV5-1 to TRBJ1-1; no firm D call. This CDR3 has 15 residues. V lost 0 bases and J 5 bases, leaving 14 bases between the germline ends. The germline V gene encodes CDR1 SGHRS and CDR2 YFSETQ. CDR3 DNA sequence: TGCGCCAGCAGCTTGGCCAATGGGCTTGGGACTGAAGCTTTCTTT. Its translation is CASSLANGLGTEAFF.

This clone has only a few counts. This chain connects TRBV15 to TRBJ1-5; D is ambiguous. The CDR3 sequence is 13 residues long. CDR1 and CDR2 (germline): LNHNV, YYDKDF (reference sequence). V was pared by 1 base and J by 4 bases, with 5 bases between. This chain's CDR3 is CATSRAENQPQHF. CDR3 nucleotides: TGTGCCACCAGCAGAGCTGAGAATCAGCCCCAGCATTTT.

On this clone itself: Given a much more abundant clone one base away, this may be a read error. V and J are TRBV12-3 or TRBV12-4 and TRBJ2-5; TRBD2 might be the D (5 bases). The CDR3 extends over 15 amino acids. CDR3 bases: TGCGCCAGCGGCCCTGCTCTTTCTAGCCAAGAGACCCAGTACTTC. Translating gives CASGPALSSQETQYF.

The J gene is TRBJ2-2, the V gene TRBV30; 10 positions match TRBD2. CDR1 GTSNPN and CDR2 SVGIG come from the germline V gene (reference sequence). The CDR3 runs 15 residues. Trimming at V came to 0 bases and at J to 3 bases, leaving 1 base not matched to a gene. DNA of the CDR3: TGTGCCTGGAGTGTAGGGACTAGCGACACCGGGGAGCTGTTTTTT. As protein: CAWSVGTSDTGELFF.

The chain uses TRBV6-1 and TRBJ1-1, with TRBD1 matching 9 bases. Germline-derived CDR1 and CDR2 are MNHNS and SASEGT. J lost 2 bases, V lost 4 bases, and 8 bases had no gene match. This CDR3 is 16 amino acids long. The CDR3 bases are TGTGCCAGCAGTGGGTTGGGACAGGGTAAAAACACTGAAGCTTTCTTT. As protein: CASSGLGQGKNTEAFF.

In its sample, this clone was seen many times. This chain uses TRBV5-8 with TRBJ2-7, with D perhaps being TRBD1 or TRBD2 (5 bases each). There are 13 residues in the CDR3. The V gene's germline CDR1 is SGHTS and CDR2 YDEGEE. V lost 3 bases to trimming and J lost 2 bases, with 9 bases between them. CDR3 amino acids: CASSSEGTYEQYF. The CDR3 DNA is TGTGCCAGCAGCTCAGAGGGGACCTACGAGCAGTACTTC.

The table lists this clone with many counts. This chain uses TRBV5-1 with TRBJ1-1; 10 positions agree with TRBD1. The length of the CDR3 is 15 residues. The trim removed 4 bases at V and 1 base at J, leaving 4 bases unmatched. Germline V gives CDR1 SGHRS, CDR2 YFSETQ. Here the CDR3 reads CASSPRQGANTEAFF. CDR3 coding DNA: TGCGCCAGCAGCCCGAGACAGGGGGCGAACACTGAAGCTTTCTTT.

This sequence joins TRBV9 and TRBJ1-2; D remains ambiguous. Germline CDR1 and CDR2: SGDLS and YYNGEE. V was pared by 2 bases and J by 0 bases, with 8 bases between. The CDR3 totals 14 residues. The CDR3 DNA follows: TGTGCCAGCAGCGTGTCAGAAGCTAACTATGGCTACACCTTC. Residues: CASSVSEANYGYTF.

By proportion, this clone is medium-sized. The rearrangement links TRBV28 to TRBJ2-1, with D uncertain. Trimming pared 3 bases from V and 4 bases from J, leaving 10 bases between. CDR1 and CDR2 from the germline V gene are MDHEN and SYDVKM. The CDR3 is made up of 14 amino acids. CDR3: CASSLGLRYNEQFF. The CDR3 nucleotides are TGTGCCAGCAGTTTGGGCCTACGTTACAATGAGCAGTTCTTC.

The V call is TRBV4-2, the J call TRBJ1-2; the D is unclear. The CDR3 loop spans 15 amino acids. Per germline, CDR1 LGHNA and CDR2 YNFKEQ. The ends were cut back, 5 bases at V and 0 bases at J, with 13 bases in the middle. In nucleotides, the CDR3 is TGTGCCAGCAGCTTTGTTGAGACTACTAACTATGGCTACACCTTC. Amino acid sequence: CASSFVETTNYGYTF.

This clone has at least ten counts. V is TRBV20-1 and J is TRBJ2-1, with D perhaps TRBD2 (5 bases). V was cut by 3 bases and J by 0 bases, with 18 bases left in between. This CDR3 has 17 amino acids. The V gene's germline CDR1 is DFQATT and CDR2 SNEGSKA (reference sequence). The CDR3 sequence: CSARFLGLGNSYNEQFF. CDR3 in DNA: TGCAGTGCTAGGTTTCTTGGTCTCGGGAACTCCTACAATGAGCAGTTCTTC.

This chain uses TRBV11-2 with TRBJ2-2; TRBD2 matches 8 bases. Germline V gene lookup returns CDR1 SGHAT and CDR2 FQNNGV. CDR3 length: 17 amino acids. J gave up 5 bases and V 4 bases, and 12 bases lay outside the gene matches. The CDR3 DNA reads TGTGCCAGCAGCTCTGGGGCCAGCGGGGGCAAAACCGGGGAGCTGTTTTTT. Translated, it gives CASSSGASGGKTGELFF.

CDR3 protein: CASKNRASADTQYF. CDR3 sequence (DNA): TGTGCCAGCAAAAACCGGGCCTCGGCAGATACGCAGTATTTT. The chain links TRBV6-1 to TRBJ2-3; no definite D call. The germline V and J ends were trimmed by 7 bases and 4 bases, with 15 bases remaining between them. Germline V CDR1 and CDR2: MNHNS, SASEGT. The CDR3 spans 14 residues.

Ten or more counts support this clone. The chain links TRBV11-1 to TRBJ2-6, with TRBD1 identical over 10 bases. Germline CDR1 reads SGHAT; CDR2 reads FQDESV (reference sequence). V was clipped by 5 bases and J by 2 bases; unmatched bases: 6. This CDR3 comprises 17 residues. The CDR3 region is CASSPGQGSTGANVLTF. CDR3 nucleotides: TGTGCCAGCAGCCCGGGACAGGGGTCTACTGGGGCCAACGTCCTGACTTTC.

There are many counts of this clone. The rearrangement uses TRBV19 and TRBJ1-2; tentatively, D is TRBD1 (6 bases). Germline V gene data show CDR1 as LNHDA and CDR2 as SQIVND (reference sequence). This CDR3 is 15 amino acids long. Trimming took 1 base from V and 4 from J, leaving 13 bases between them. The CDR3 reads CASSIVRGAGYGYTF. CDR3 coding DNA: TGTGCCAGTAGTATAGTGAGGGGGGCCGGCTATGGCTACACCTTC.

This clone counts as medium-sized (0.01 to 0.1%). This chain's CDR3 is CASSLDGNQPQHF. The CDR3 DNA reads as TGTGCCAGCAGTCTGGACGGGAATCAGCCCCAGCATTTT. This chain joins TRBV6-1 and TRBJ1-5; no reliable D call. CDR3 length: 13 residues. V was clipped by 5 bases and J by 4 bases, with 9 bases between them. Germline V gene sequence: CDR1 MNHNS, CDR2 SASEGT.

The sample holds a few counts of this clone. J is TRBJ2-1 and V is TRBV7-3; no firm D call. CDR3 size: 17 residues. Germline CDR1 SGHTA, CDR2 FQGTGA. Trimming pared 2 bases from V and 0 bases from J, leaving 14 bases between. CDR3 protein: CASSLRPSESSYNEQFF. The CDR3 nucleotides read TGTGCCAGCAGCTTACGCCCTAGTGAAAGCTCCTACAATGAGCAGTTCTTC.

This clone has at least ten counts. The sample carries other DNA sequences with the same CDR3. The chain carries TRBV6-4 and TRBJ2-5; D might be TRBD1 or TRBD2, each matching 6 bases. CDR1 MRHNA and CDR2 SNTAGT come from the germline V gene. This CDR3 region has 13 residues. Between the trimmed V and J ends, which lost 4 bases and 4 bases, there was a span of 10 bases. The chain's CDR3 is CASSVEGGETQYF. Written as DNA, the CDR3 is TGTGCCAGCAGTGTAGAGGGGGGAGAGACCCAGTACTTC.

Of note for this clone: Since no conserved phenylalanine or tryptophan closes the CDR3, a read error is the likely cause. V usage is TRBV2 and J usage is TRBJ1-6, with D possibly matching TRBD1 (5 bases). Germline loops: CDR1 SNHLY, CDR2 FYNNEI. V dropped 11 bases and J dropped 6 bases, with 17 bases sitting between them. The CDR3 is made up of 14 amino acids. The CDR3 sequence is CACCERDGNSPLHL. CDR3 DNA: TGTGCCTGCTGTGAGCGGGACGGTAATTCACCCCTCCACTTA.

The chain employs TRBV6-2 or TRBV6-3 and TRBJ2-1; TRBD2 matches at 7 bases. V lost 7 bases, J lost 8 bases, and 8 bases stayed unmatched. The CDR3 covers 13 residues. From germline, CDR1 is MNHEY and CDR2 SVGEGT. The CDR3 sequence: CASNSSGKDEQFF. The CDR3 DNA follows: TGTGCCAGCAATTCCAGCGGGAAAGATGAGCAGTTCTTC.

V and J are TRBV7-8 and TRBJ2-7; 9 positions agree with TRBD1. CDR1 is SGHVS and CDR2 is FQNEAQ in the germline V gene. The CDR3 has 15 amino acids. V was pared by 3 bases and J by 5 bases, with 8 bases of the junction left unmatched. CDR3 nucleotides: TGTGCCAGCAGCTTTCCGGGACAGGGTCACGACGAGCAGTACTTC. Amino acids: CASSFPGQGHDEQYF. Full variable domain (remainder filled in from reference TRBV7-8 and TRBJ2-7): GAGVSQSPRYKVAKRGQDVALRCDPISGHVSLFWYQQALGQGPEFLTYFQNEAQLDKSGLPSDRFFAERPEGSVSTLKIQRTQQEDSAVYLCASSFPGQGHDEQYFGPGTRLTVT.

This clone has at least ten counts. This rearrangement joins TRBV2 to TRBJ1-1, with no clear D. V was cut by 6 bases and J by 6 bases, with 8 bases left in between. From germline, CDR1 is SNHLY and CDR2 FYNNEI. This CDR3 spans 11 amino acids. CDR3 residues: CASREYPEAFF. CDR3 DNA: TGTGCCAGCAGGGAGTACCCTGAAGCTTTCTTT.

This clone was detected ten times or more. The chain has TRBV7-3 and TRBJ2-7; perhaps TRBD2 as D (5 bases). V shed 0 bases and J shed 3 bases, with 24 bases lying between them. Per the germline V gene, CDR1 is SGHTA and CDR2 is FQGTGA. The CDR3 sequence is 19 residues long. Here the CDR3 reads CASSLTRRPSRPFYYEQYF. Here the CDR3 DNA reads TGTGCCAGCAGCTTAACCCGCCGGCCTAGCAGGCCCTTTTACTACGAGCAGTACTTC.

The CDR3 DNA reads as TGTGCCAGCAGCGAACAGGGGAGAAACACTGAAGCTTTCTTT. Amino acid sequence: CASSEQGRNTEAFF. The chain recombines TRBV5-6 with TRBJ1-1; 7 nucleotides line up with TRBD1. Per the germline V gene, CDR1 is SGHDT and CDR2 is YYEEEE. This CDR3 is 14 amino acids long. Germline trimming cut 4 bases from V and 2 bases from J; bases unmatched to any gene: 5.

At least ten counts were recorded for this clone. The rearrangement uses TRBV12-3 or TRBV12-4 and TRBJ1-3, with TRBD1 as a possible D gene (6 bases). V was shortened by 7 bases and J by 1 base, with 20 bases between the two germline ends. This CDR3 contains 17 residues. CDR3 amino acids: CASTPRGGALSGNTIYF. The CDR3 DNA reads as TGTGCCAGCACCCCTAGGGGGGGGGCGCTATCTGGAAACACCATATATTTT.

This clone appeared many times. The chain links TRBV12-3 or TRBV12-4 to TRBJ1-1; 12 bases map to TRBD1. The length of the CDR3 is 16 residues. V trimming: 5 bases; J trimming: 1 base; junction bases outside the gene matches: 5. CDR3 in amino acids: CASSPGQGAGNTEAFF. Here the CDR3 DNA reads TGTGCCAGCAGTCCGGGACAGGGGGCTGGGAACACTGAAGCTTTCTTT.